These 27 T cell receptor beta chains were sequenced from one sample in a study of vaccination and CD4 T cells after COVID-19. Sequencing of cultured CD4+ T cell DNA used the Oncomine TCR Beta short-read assay. TCRdb analysed the PCR reads with MiXCR anew, one entry per CDR3 protein. The data contain roughly 13,000 distinct CDR3 sequences, about 29% of them singletons. These receptors' targets are unknown. As to treatment: approximately nine-day PBMC culture with coronavirus spike peptide pools or control peptides (ViraFEST assay). The sequencing used CD4+ T cells from blood, cultured in vitro, collected before SARS-CoV-2 vaccination. These receptors all come from a human donor who received a COVID-19 vaccine.

This clonotype came up a few times. The V call is TRBV10-3, the J call TRBJ2-3; possibly TRBD2 for D (5 bases). Germline lookup yields CDR1 ENHRY and CDR2 SYGVKD. The ends were cut back, 11 bases at V and 2 bases at J, with 17 bases in the middle. This CDR3 contains 14 residues. In nucleotides, the CDR3 is TGTGCCGTGCGACCCCAGCGGACCACAGATACGCAGTATTTT. Residues: CAVRPQRTTDTQYF.

The chain joins TRBV7-3 to TRBJ2-5; TRBD1 agrees at 7 bases. The CDR3 spans 15 residues. Germline CDR1 SGHTA, CDR2 FQGTGA. Trimming took 5 bases from V and 1 from J; bases not matched to a gene: 7. The CDR3 region has the DNA TGTGCCAGCAGCCCCTACCGGGACAGCCAAGAGACCCAGTACTTC. As protein: CASSPYRDSQETQYF.

This clonotype was observed a handful of times. The rearrangement uses TRBV2 and TRBJ2-3, with unresolved D. CDR3 length equals 13 residues. The V gene's germline CDR1 is SNHLY and CDR2 FYNNEI. V was trimmed by 6 bases and J by 6 bases, leaving 13 bases between them. The CDR3 nucleotides read TGTGCCAGCAGGGTAAATCCCCCCGATACGCAGTATTTT. Translated, it gives CASRVNPPDTQYF.

V and J are TRBV7-7 and TRBJ2-5, with D possibly matching TRBD1 (6 bases). CDR3 size: 15 residues. Germline V gene sequence: CDR1 SSHAT, CDR2 FNYEAQ (reference sequence). V was clipped by 6 bases and J by 5 bases, with 19 bases between them. CDR3 coding DNA: TGTGCCAGCAGTTCCAAGACAGGCCTGGGGGAGACCCAGTACTTC. Its translation is CASSSKTGLGETQYF. The full variable domain, completed using reference TRBV7-7 and TRBJ2-5, is GAGVSQSPRYKVTKRGQDVTLRCDPISSHATLYWYQQALGQGPEFLTYFNYEAQPDKSGLPSDRFSAERPEGSISTLTIQRTEQRDSAMYRCASSSKTGLGETQYFGPGTRLLVL.

The V gene is TRBV20-1, the J gene TRBJ1-1; no clear D. The CDR3 length is 15 residues. The germline V gene has CDR1 DFQATT and CDR2 SNEGSKA (reference sequence). V lost 1 base, J lost 11 bases, and 23 bases lay in between. CDR3 residues: CSARGPTGLSKSAFF. CDR3 DNA sequence: TGCAGTGCTAGAGGGCCTACCGGGTTGTCGAAGTCGGCTTTCTTT.

This clonotype showed up just a few times. The rearrangement uses TRBV12-3 or TRBV12-4 and TRBJ2-4, with D perhaps assigned TRBD1 or TRBD2 (6 bases each). V lost 6 bases to trimming and J lost 6 bases, with 15 bases between them. This CDR3 contains 14 residues. DNA for the CDR3: TGTGCCAGCAGCCGGCAAGGGGGGTCAAACATTCAGTACTTC. It is translated as CASSRQGGSNIQYF.

V is TRBV19 and J is TRBJ2-7; possibly TRBD1 for D (5 bases). The CDR3 runs to 16 residues. Germline CDR1 and CDR2: LNHDA and SQIVND (reference sequence). V was cut by 1 base and J by 4 bases, with 17 bases left in between. This CDR3 reads CASSIAARGISYEQYF. Here the CDR3 DNA reads TGTGCCAGTAGTATAGCGGCAAGGGGTATTTCGTACGAGCAGTACTTC.

The V and J genes are TRBV4-1 and TRBJ2-7; 10 nucleotides agree with TRBD2. Germline trimming cut 1 base from V and 0 bases from J; bases unmatched to any gene: 6. The CDR3 extends over 17 amino acids. From germline, CDR1 is MGHRA and CDR2 YSYEKL. CDR3 amino acids: CASSQVLLAGTSYEQYF. In DNA form, the CDR3 reads TGCGCCAGCAGCCAAGTATTACTAGCGGGGACCTCCTACGAGCAGTACTTC.

This clonotype came up a few times. J is TRBJ2-7 and V is TRBV29-1; D unresolved. This CDR3 contains 13 residues. The ends were cut back, 4 bases at V and 2 bases at J, with 12 bases in the middle. Germline V lookup: CDR1 SQVTM, CDR2 ANQGSEA. This chain's CDR3 is CSVGGSGPYEQYF. CDR3 sequence (DNA): TGCAGCGTTGGCGGAAGTGGACCCTACGAGCAGTACTTC.

In this sample, this clonotype turned up a few times. The V gene is TRBV27, the J gene TRBJ2-3; the D is unclear. The CDR3 consists of 16 residues. CDR1 and CDR2 from the germline V gene are MNHEY and SMNVEV (reference sequence). V was trimmed by 5 bases and J by 3 bases, leaving 18 bases between them. The CDR3 sequence: CASSRYPGFSTDTQYF. CDR3 nucleotides: TGTGCCAGCAGTAGATACCCAGGATTTTCGACAGATACGCAGTATTTT.

The gene calls are TRBV27 and TRBJ1-1; D gene ambiguous. This CDR3 comprises 15 residues. The germline V gene has CDR1 MNHEY and CDR2 SMNVEV (reference sequence). Trimming took off 2 bases at V and 0 bases at J, with 10 bases between the two ends. CDR3 DNA: TGTGCCAGCAGTTTAGGTACGGAGATGAACACTGAAGCTTTCTTT. Encoded protein: CASSLGTEMNTEAFF.

This clonotype was seen more than once but under ten times. The V and J genes are TRBV6-4 and TRBJ1-3; D is possibly TRBD1 (5 bases). Trimming removed 11 bases from V and 0 bases from J, with 8 bases in between. CDR1 and CDR2 (germline): MRHNA, SNTAGT. This CDR3 comprises 12 residues. The DNA for the CDR3 is TGTGCCCTGGGGGGCTCTGGAAACACCATATATTTT. It is translated as CALGGSGNTIYF.

The chain links TRBV12-3 or TRBV12-4 to TRBJ1-6, with TRBD1 identical over 7 bases. The CDR3 is 14 residues long. Unmatched junction bases numbered 4, after V lost 7 bases and J lost 4 bases. CDR3 nucleotide sequence: TGTGCCAGCACCCGGGACAGATATAATTCACCCCTCCACTTT. Residues: CASTRDRYNSPLHF.

The sample holds a few counts of this clonotype. The chain combines TRBV20-1 with TRBJ1-5; TRBD1 matches 7 bases. The CDR3 has 15 amino acids. Per the germline V gene, CDR1 is DFQATT and CDR2 is SNEGSKA (reference sequence). Unmatched junction bases numbered 12, after V lost 3 bases and J lost 7 bases. This chain's CDR3 is CSARAAGGGGQPQHF. The CDR3 DNA follows: TGCAGTGCTAGGGCCGCGGGAGGGGGCGGGCAGCCCCAGCATTTT.

The CDR3 DNA follows: TGTGCCAGCAGTTTGAGCGGGGGGGCGGCAGATACGCAGTATTTT. Translated, it gives CASSLSGGAADTQYF. The chain is built from TRBV12-3 or TRBV12-4 and TRBJ2-3; 10 bases are a match to TRBD2. The CDR3 runs to 15 residues. J gave up 4 bases and V 3 bases, and 4 bases lay outside the gene matches.

V usage is TRBV7-2 and J usage is TRBJ2-2; TRBD1 matches at 7 bases. Germline trimming cut 5 bases from V and 7 bases from J; bases unmatched to any gene: 10. CDR1 SGHTA and CDR2 FQGNSA come from the germline V gene. The CDR3 loop spans 15 amino acids. CDR3 amino acids: CASSRRTGRDGELFF. CDR3 DNA: TGTGCCAGCAGCCGGCGGACAGGAAGGGACGGGGAGCTGTTTTTT.

This chain uses TRBV11-2 with TRBJ2-7; a possible D gene is TRBD1 (5 bases). Germline CDR1 reads SGHAT; CDR2 reads FQNNGV. Trimming shortened V by 2 bases and J by 0 bases, and 17 bases separated the two germline ends. This CDR3 is built from 17 residues. The CDR3 here is CASSLYRWGSSSYEQYF. Here the CDR3 DNA reads TGTGCCAGCAGCTTATACCGGTGGGGCTCGAGCTCCTACGAGCAGTACTTC.

The rearrangement joins TRBV7-9 to TRBJ2-1; TRBD1 matches 9 bases. Germline loops: CDR1 SEHNR, CDR2 FQNEAQ (reference sequence). The CDR3 is made up of 13 amino acids. The ends lost 7 bases at V and 8 bases at J; junction bases unmatched: 6. The CDR3 here is CASILQGAYEQFF. Written as DNA, the CDR3 is TGTGCCAGCATCCTACAGGGGGCGTATGAGCAGTTCTTC.

Judged by abundance, this clonotype is medium-sized. The CDR3 coding sequence is TGTGCCAGCAGTTACAGATTGGGGACTAGCTTGGAGACCCAGTACTTC. Its translation: CASSYRLGTSLETQYF. The genes are TRBV6-5 and TRBJ2-5, with 9 bases aligning to TRBD2. This CDR3 region has 16 residues. Germline values: CDR1 MNHEY, CDR2 SVGAGI. The trim removed 2 bases at V and 5 bases at J, leaving 9 bases unmatched.

The V call is TRBV7-9, the J call TRBJ2-1, with TRBD2 matching over 11 bases. CDR3 length: 16 amino acids. The J segment lost 7 bases and the V segment lost 1 base, leaving 6 bases of the junction unmatched. CDR1 and CDR2 (germline): SEHNR, FQNEAQ (reference sequence). The CDR3 region is CASSLVAGGPGNEQFF. The CDR3 nucleotides read TGTGCCAGCAGCTTAGTAGCGGGGGGGCCAGGGAATGAGCAGTTCTTC.

This clonotype was seen only a few times. CDR3 sequence (DNA): TGTGCCAGCAGCTTGGTCGGCAGGGCCTCCTCCTACGAGCAGTACTTC. Its protein is CASSLVGRASSYEQYF. V is TRBV5-4 and J is TRBJ2-7, with D possibly matching TRBD1 (5 bases). CDR3 length: 16 residues. The V end was cut by 0 bases, the J end by 0 bases, with 13 bases between. Germline values: CDR1 SGHNT, CDR2 YYREEE (reference sequence).

The chain employs TRBV20-1 and TRBJ2-7; 7 nucleotides match TRBD1. This CDR3 region has 15 residues. The germline V gene has CDR1 DFQATT and CDR2 SNEGSKA (reference sequence). Trimming removed 1 base from V and 4 bases from J; junction bases left unmatched: 10. This CDR3 reads CSARGGQLTLYEQYF. CDR3 bases: TGCAGTGCTAGAGGGGGACAGCTTACTTTATACGAGCAGTACTTC.

The chain joins TRBV20-1 to TRBJ2-7; 8 positions agree with TRBD2. Trimming at V came to 0 bases and at J to 7 bases, leaving 11 bases not matched to a gene. CDR1 DFQATT and CDR2 SNEGSKA come from the germline V gene (reference sequence). The CDR3 spans 15 residues. CDR3 sequence reads: CSARDERGREGEQYF. CDR3 DNA: TGCAGTGCTAGAGACGAGCGGGGGAGAGAGGGGGAGCAGTACTTC.

This rearrangement joins TRBV11-1 to TRBJ1-6; D uncertain. Germline CDR1 reads SGHAT; CDR2 reads FQDESV (reference sequence). Trimming took 2 bases from V and 9 from J, leaving 8 bases between them. The CDR3 runs 13 residues. This chain's CDR3 is CASSLWGTSPLHF. CDR3 coding DNA: TGTGCCAGCAGCTTATGGGGTACTTCACCCCTCCACTTT.

This chain links TRBV6-1 with TRBJ1-2; a weak D match, TRBD1 (5 bases). CDR3 length: 16 residues. V lost 3 bases and J lost 0, with 14 bases in between. Germline V gene sequence: CDR1 MNHNS, CDR2 SASEGT. The CDR3 reads CASSEAGTPSNYGYTF. CDR3 bases: TGTGCCAGCAGTGAGGCAGGGACGCCCTCTAACTATGGCTACACCTTC.

The chain recombines TRBV28 with TRBJ2-3, with D maybe TRBD2 (6 bases). The V gene lost 1 base and the J gene lost 2 bases, with 13 bases spanning the gap. CDR3 length: 16 residues. The germline V gene has CDR1 MDHEN and CDR2 SYDVKM. The CDR3 sequence is CASSLSPRGSTDTQYF. CDR3 bases: TGTGCCAGCAGTTTATCCCCCCGGGGGTCCACAGATACGCAGTATTTT. The full variable domain, in which reference TRBV28 and TRBJ2-3 provide the parts outside the CDR3, is DVKVTQSSRYLVKRTGEKVFLECVQDMDHENMFWYRQDPGLGLRLIYFSYDVKMKEKGDIPEGYSVSREKKERFSLILESASTNQTSMYLCASSLSPRGSTDTQYFGPGTRLTVL.

This clonotype came up a few times. The rearrangement uses TRBV14 and TRBJ1-2, with unresolved D. V dropped 0 bases and J dropped 2 bases, with 7 bases sitting between them. The germline CDR1 and CDR2 sequences are SGHDN and FVKESK. The CDR3 length is 14 residues. The CDR3 sequence: CASSQEGQNYGYTF. CDR3 nucleotide sequence: TGTGCCAGCAGCCAAGAGGGTCAGAACTATGGCTACACCTTC.